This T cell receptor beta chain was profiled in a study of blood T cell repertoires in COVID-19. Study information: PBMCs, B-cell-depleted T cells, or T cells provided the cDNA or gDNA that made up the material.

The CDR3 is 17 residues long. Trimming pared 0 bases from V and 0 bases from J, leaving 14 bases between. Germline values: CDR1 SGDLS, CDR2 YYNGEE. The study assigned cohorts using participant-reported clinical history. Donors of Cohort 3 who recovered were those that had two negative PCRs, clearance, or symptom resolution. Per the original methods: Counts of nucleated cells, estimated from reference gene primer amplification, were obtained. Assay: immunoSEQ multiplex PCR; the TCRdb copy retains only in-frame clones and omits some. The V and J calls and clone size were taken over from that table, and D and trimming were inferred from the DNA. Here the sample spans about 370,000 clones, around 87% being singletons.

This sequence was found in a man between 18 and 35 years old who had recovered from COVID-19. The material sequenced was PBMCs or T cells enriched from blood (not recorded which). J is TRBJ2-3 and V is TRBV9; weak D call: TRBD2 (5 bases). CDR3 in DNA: TGTGCCAGCAGCGTAGAGGGAGAGGAGAGTAGCACAGATACGCAGTATTTT. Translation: CASSVEGEESSTDTQYF.